One sample yielded the 17 T cell receptor beta chains listed below, sequenced in a study of T-cell memory formation after mild COVID-19. TCRdb called the 5' RACE reads again in MiXCR, with one record for every CDR3 protein. The sample lists about 340,000 distinct CDR3 sequences, about a sixth occurring once. Sequenced input: PBMCs or a T cell subset sorted from them (not recorded which). These TCRs come from a man between 18 and 35 years old who had mild COVID-19 (a few samples of this study predate the infection). Cell type and time point are not known.

The J gene is TRBJ2-1, the V gene TRBV7-2; TRBD1 is a possible D gene (6 bases). CDR3 length: 16 amino acids. V lost 5 bases and J 5 bases, leaving 19 bases between the germline ends. Germline values: CDR1 SGHTA, CDR2 FQGNSA. The CDR3 loop is CASSPRQVHNNNEQFF. The CDR3 DNA follows: TGTGCCAGCAGCCCTCGACAGGTGCACAATAACAATGAGCAGTTCTTC.

The table lists this clonotype with many counts. The rearrangement joins TRBV5-1 to TRBJ2-1; D not resolved. This CDR3 contains 12 residues. Deletions cut 0 bases from V and 7 bases from J, with 5 bases between. Germline V gene data show CDR1 as SGHRS and CDR2 as YFSETQ. CDR3 sequence reads: CASSLAGNEQFF. CDR3 in DNA: TGCGCCAGCAGCTTGGCCGGGAATGAGCAGTTCTTC.

The genes are TRBV25-1 and TRBJ2-7, with 10 bases lining up with TRBD2. The CDR3 loop spans 15 amino acids. Looked up from germline, CDR1 is MGHDK and CDR2 is SYGVNS. V dropped 7 bases and J dropped 2; count of bases not matched to a gene: 8. The CDR3 sequence is CASTPGSGGAYEQYF. The CDR3 DNA reads TGTGCCAGCACCCCTGGGAGCGGGGGGGCCTACGAGCAGTACTTC.

In its sample, this clonotype was seen a few times. The gene calls are TRBV13 and TRBJ2-3; D possibly corresponds to TRBD1 (6 bases). CDR1 PRHDT and CDR2 FYEKMQ come from the germline V gene (reference sequence). The CDR3 is 16 residues long. V shed 4 bases and J shed 1 base, with 15 bases lying between them. CDR3 sequence: CASSSQGQLGTDTQYF. The CDR3 region has the DNA TGTGCCAGCAGCTCCCAAGGACAGCTGGGCACAGATACGCAGTATTTT.

This clonotype was detected many times. V and J are TRBV29-1 and TRBJ2-3, with 10 nucleotides matching TRBD2. The V gene's germline CDR1 is SQVTM and CDR2 ANQGSEA. The J segment lost 0 bases and the V segment lost 7 bases, leaving 16 bases of the junction unmatched. The CDR3 has 18 residues. CDR3: CSGGGLAGAPRSTDTQYF. The CDR3 DNA is TGCAGCGGAGGGGGGCTAGCGGGGGCCCCCCGAAGCACAGATACGCAGTATTTT.

V usage is TRBV7-6 and J usage is TRBJ2-3, with 11 bases identical to TRBD2. The ends lost 8 bases at V and 4 bases at J; junction bases unmatched: 5. Germline CDR1 reads SGHVS; CDR2 reads FNYEAQ. The CDR3 has 14 amino acids. The CDR3 region has the DNA TGTGCCAGCGGACCGGGACTAGCGGCAGATACGCAGTATTTT. This encodes CASGPGLAADTQYF.

This clonotype appeared a few times. The chain carries TRBV20-1 and TRBJ1-6; D remains unclear. V lost 1 base and J 8 bases, leaving 9 bases between the germline ends. The CDR3 contains 13 residues. Germline CDR1 DFQATT, CDR2 SNEGSKA (reference sequence). The CDR3 protein is CSARGEWDSPLHF. The CDR3 bases are TGCAGTGCTAGAGGGGAGTGGGATTCACCCCTCCACTTT.

This clonotype showed up many times. The chain joins TRBV10-2 to TRBJ2-7, with D possibly matching TRBD1 (5 bases). Deletions cut 3 bases from V and 6 bases from J, with 15 bases between. This CDR3 is built from 14 residues. Germline lookup yields CDR1 WSHSY and CDR2 SAAADI. CDR3 region: CASSEPQGGFEQYF. The CDR3 DNA reads as TGCGCCAGCAGTGAACCCCAGGGCGGCTTCGAGCAGTACTTC.

This chain connects TRBV28 to TRBJ1-5; D is unclear. V lost 0 bases to trimming and J lost 6 bases, with 3 bases between them. The CDR3 consists of 12 residues. Germline V gene sequence: CDR1 MDHEN, CDR2 SYDVKM. The CDR3 reads CASSLWAQPQHF. The CDR3 DNA follows: TGTGCCAGCAGTTTATGGGCTCAGCCCCAGCATTTT.

This clonotype was observed many times. The rearrangement joins TRBV7-2 to TRBJ2-7, with no clear D. Looked up from germline, CDR1 is SGHTA and CDR2 is FQGNSA. V gave up 0 bases and J gave up 2 bases, with 8 bases separating them. CDR3 size: 14 residues. The CDR3 loop reads CASSLAPYPYEQYF. CDR3 coding DNA: TGTGCCAGCAGCTTAGCGCCCTATCCCTACGAGCAGTACTTC. The variable domain in full, with the rest retrieved from reference TRBV7-2 and TRBJ2-7, is GAGVSQSPSNKVTEKGKDVELRCDPISGHTALYWYRQSLGQGLEFLIYFQGNSAPDKSGLPSDRFSAERTGGSVSTLTIQRTQQEDSAVYLCASSLAPYPYEQYFGPGTRLTVT.

This chain links TRBV7-2 with TRBJ1-1, with D unclear. Germline values: CDR1 SGHTA, CDR2 FQGNSA. This CDR3 is 13 amino acids long. Trimming stripped 5 bases from V and 4 bases from J, with 11 bases between. DNA of the CDR3: TGTGCCAGCAGCCCAGAGGTGGTCACTGAAGCTTTCTTT. It translates to CASSPEVVTEAFF.

Concerning this clonotype: Germline and junction disagree at one end, which may indicate a read error. The V and J genes are TRBV14 and TRBJ2-5; D might be TRBD1 or TRBD2, each matching 5 bases. Looked up from germline, CDR1 is SGHDN and CDR2 is FVKESK. This CDR3 contains 13 residues. Written as DNA, the CDR3 is TGTGCCAGCAGCCTTCAGGGAGTCGAGACCCGGTACTTC. Its translation: CASSLQGVETRYF.

In this sample, this clonotype turned up a few times. This chain connects TRBV6-5 to TRBJ1-3, with D hard to call. V lost 6 bases and J lost 0, with 12 bases in between. CDR1 is MNHEY and CDR2 is SVGAGI in the germline V gene. The CDR3 is 15 amino acids. The CDR3 here is CASSQSINSGNTIYF. CDR3 in DNA: TGTGCCAGCAGCCAGTCAATTAACTCTGGAAACACCATATATTTT.

This clonotype came up many times. CDR3 DNA: TGCGCCAGCAGCTGGGACAACACCTACGAGCAGTACTTC. Its translation is CASSWDNTYEQYF. This chain links TRBV5-1 with TRBJ2-7; D may be TRBD1 (6 bases). Trimming took 3 bases from V and 2 from J, leaving 9 bases between them. The CDR3 length is 13 residues. The V gene's germline CDR1 is SGHRS and CDR2 YFSETQ.

This clonotype was observed a handful of times. This chain uses TRBV2 with TRBJ2-6; D ambiguous. Trimming stripped 4 bases from V and 2 bases from J, with 9 bases between. Per the germline V gene, CDR1 is SNHLY and CDR2 is FYNNEI. CDR3 length: 15 residues. CDR3 in DNA: TGTGCCAGCAGTGCTGTGGAAGCTGGGGCCAACGTCCTGACTTTC. It is translated as CASSAVEAGANVLTF. Full variable domain (remainder filled in from reference TRBV2 and TRBJ2-6): EPEVTQTPSHQVTQMGQEVILRCVPISNHLYFYWYRQILGQKVEFLVSFYNNEISEKSEIFDDQFSVERPDGSNFTLKIRSTKLEDSAMYFCASSAVEAGANVLTFGAGSRLTVL.

This clonotype was found a few times. V usage is TRBV6-2 or TRBV6-3 and J usage is TRBJ2-7; 9 bases match TRBD2. V shed 5 bases, J shed 1 base, and the junction held 15 bases outside the gene matches. Germline assignment: CDR1 MNHEY and CDR2 SVGEGT. The CDR3 is made up of 18 amino acids. The CDR3 DNA sequence: TGTGCCAGCAGTCCGTCCCTGCGAGTAGCGGGGGTTTCCTACGAGCAGTACTTC. Its protein product is CASSPSLRVAGVSYEQYF.

This clonotype was counted ten times or more. The chain uses TRBV5-1 and TRBJ2-5; no reliable D call. This CDR3 has 13 amino acids. Deletions cut 4 bases from V and 5 bases from J, with 12 bases between. Germline V CDR1 and CDR2: SGHRS, YFSETQ. CDR3 in amino acids: CASSPGDRETQYF. In nucleotides, the CDR3 is TGCGCCAGCAGCCCTGGGGATCGGGAGACCCAGTACTTC.